This TCR beta chain comes out of a study of blood T cell repertoires in COVID-19. Generated by immunoSEQ multiplex PCR, the TCRdb table keeps only in-frame clones and is missing some. Of roughly 70,000 clones in the sample, around 90% were seen once. The length of the CDR3 is 14 residues. Looked up from germline, CDR1 is MNHEY and CDR2 is SMNVEV (reference sequence). Trimming removed 10 bases at V and 7 bases at J, with 22 bases between. The specimen was peripheral blood. The TCR was taken from a human donor in a cohort sampled during active COVID-19. This rearrangement joins TRBV27 to TRBJ2-5, with D maybe TRBD1 (6 bases). The CDR3 reads CATQQGPLPGTQYF. The CDR3, as DNA: TGTGCCACTCAACAGGGTCCCTTGCCGGGGACCCAGTACTTC.